The clone carrying this TCR beta chain was counted only a few times. The sample comes from a study of human T cells and chemical hapten exposure. The library tagged individual cDNA molecules with unique molecular identifiers. MiXCR, run by TCRdb on the 5' RACE reads, gives a single entry per CDR3 protein. The table lists 110,000 or so distinct CDR3 sequences, around 20% of them singletons. The CDR3 is 12 residues long. The germline CDR1 and CDR2 sequences are SQVTM and ANQGSEA. The V end was cut by 4 bases, the J end by 0 bases, with 4 bases between. Blood, whole and unfractionated, served as the source for total RNA extraction.

This receptor was identified in a human donor in good health. This sequence joins TRBV29-1 and TRBJ1-3; D unresolved. CDR3 sequence (DNA): TGCAGCGTTGCCTACTCTGGAAACACCATATATTTT. Translating gives CSVAYSGNTIYF.